Below, 8 T cell receptor beta chains from the same sample are listed, as sequenced in a study of T cells in Graves' hyperthyroidism and ophthalmopathy. TCR beta CDR3 regions were amplified from RNA transcripts. TCR CDR3 regions were first amplified by RT-PCR with HTBI primers. TCRdb reprocessed the multiplex PCR reads via MiXCR and lists one record per CDR3 protein. The sample yields fewer than 700,000 distinct CDR3 sequences, about 15% seen once. What was sequenced was blood. The receptors here all came from a young woman with Graves' ophthalmopathy.

A single count supports this clonotype. The CDR3 protein is CASSFNAGAGYEQYF. The DNA of the CDR3 is TGTGCCAGCAGTTTTAACGCAGGGGCGGGTTACGAGCAGTACTTC. The chain links TRBV28 to TRBJ2-7; D is perhaps TRBD1 (6 bases). The germline CDR1 and CDR2 sequences are MDHEN and SYDVKM. V was trimmed by 3 bases and J by 4 bases, leaving 16 bases between them. This CDR3 contains 15 residues. Drawing the rest from reference TRBV28 and TRBJ2-7, the complete variable domain is DVKVTQSSRYLVKRTGEKVFLECVQDMDHENMFWYRQDPGLGLRLIYFSYDVKMKEKGDIPEGYSVSREKKERFSLILESASTNQTSMYLCASSFNAGAGYEQYFGPGTRLTVT.

The chain has TRBV7-2 and TRBJ1-5; 9 nucleotides match TRBD1. This CDR3 region has 15 residues. The V segment lost 1 base and the J segment 3 bases; nucleotides outside the gene matches: 1. In germline, CDR1 is SGHTA, CDR2 FQGNSA. CDR3 residues: CASSLGTGDNQPQHF. CDR3 DNA: TGTGCCAGCAGCTTAGGGACAGGGGACAATCAGCCCCAGCATTTT.

There are many counts of this clonotype. DNA for the CDR3: TGTGCCAGCAGTCCCCCGTATCAGCCCCAGCATTTT. Protein sequence: CASSPPYQPQHF. The V call is TRBV28, the J call TRBJ1-5; D is uncertain. The CDR3 extends over 12 amino acids. The V gene lost 5 bases and the J gene lost 5 bases, with 7 bases spanning the gap. Germline V gene lookup returns CDR1 MDHEN and CDR2 SYDVKM.

This clonotype was counted at least ten times. The gene calls are TRBV12-3 or TRBV12-4 and TRBJ1-2, with D possibly being TRBD1 (6 bases). The V end was cut by 6 bases, the J end by 0 bases, with 14 bases between. The CDR3 spans 15 residues. The chain's CDR3 is CASRAGQLSNYGYTF. The CDR3 DNA sequence: TGTGCCAGCAGGGCGGGACAACTATCTAACTATGGCTACACCTTC.

This sequence joins TRBV7-9 and TRBJ2-7; D is unresolved. This CDR3 spans 14 amino acids. Looked up from germline, CDR1 is SEHNR and CDR2 is FQNEAQ (reference sequence). V was trimmed by 5 bases and J by 0 bases, leaving 11 bases between them. The CDR3 DNA reads as TGTGCCAGCAGCCAGTCCGGGCGCTCCTACGAGCAGTACTTC. The encoded protein is CASSQSGRSYEQYF.

Note on this clonotype: With a much larger clone just one base away, this may be a read error. The chain recombines TRBV9 with TRBJ1-5; no definite D call. The V end was cut by 0 bases, the J end by 0 bases, with 4 bases between. CDR1 is SGDLS, CDR2 YYNGEE, per germline. There are 14 residues in the CDR3. Here the CDR3 DNA reads TGTGCCAGCAGCGTAGGGGCTAGCAATCAGCCCCAGCATTTT. The encoded protein is CASSVGASNQPQHF.

The chain uses TRBV20-1 and TRBJ2-1, with D unclear. CDR3 length: 14 amino acids. The germline V and J ends were trimmed by 6 bases and 4 bases, with 16 bases remaining between them. CDR1 DFQATT and CDR2 SNEGSKA come from the germline V gene (reference sequence). The CDR3 loop is CSAQEMGLYNEQFF. DNA of the CDR3: TGCAGTGCGCAAGAGATGGGTTTATACAATGAGCAGTTCTTC.

This chain links TRBV19 with TRBJ2-1; 7 bases fit TRBD2. CDR1 and CDR2 (germline): LNHDA, SQIVND (reference sequence). The CDR3 runs to 17 residues. Trimming removed 1 base from V and 4 bases from J; junction bases left unmatched: 10. The DNA for the CDR3 is TGTGCCAGTAGTATAGTAGCGGGCAAGCGGGGATACAATGAGCAGTTCTTC. It encodes CASSIVAGKRGYNEQFF.